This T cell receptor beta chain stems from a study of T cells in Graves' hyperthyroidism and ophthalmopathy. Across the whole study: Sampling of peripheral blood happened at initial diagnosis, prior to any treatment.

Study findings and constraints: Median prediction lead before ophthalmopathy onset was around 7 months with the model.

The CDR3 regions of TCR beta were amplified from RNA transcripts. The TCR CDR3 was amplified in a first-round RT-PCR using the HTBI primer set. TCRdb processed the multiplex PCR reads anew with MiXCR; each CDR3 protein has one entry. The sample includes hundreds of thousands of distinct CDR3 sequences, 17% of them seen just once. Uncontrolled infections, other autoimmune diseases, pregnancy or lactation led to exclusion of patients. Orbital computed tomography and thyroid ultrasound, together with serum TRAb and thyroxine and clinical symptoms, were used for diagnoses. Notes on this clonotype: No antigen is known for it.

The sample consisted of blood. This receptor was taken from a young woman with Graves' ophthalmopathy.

The CDR3 sequence: CAISESEAGRENGYTF. The CDR3 region has the DNA TGTGCCATCAGTGAGTCGGAGGCAGGGAGGGAGAATGGCTACACCTTC. The rearrangement joins TRBV10-3 to TRBJ1-2, with D maybe TRBD1 (5 bases). This CDR3 is built from 16 residues. Germline V gives CDR1 ENHRY, CDR2 SYGVKD. The V and J ends lost 0 bases and 6 bases respectively, with 17 bases between them.